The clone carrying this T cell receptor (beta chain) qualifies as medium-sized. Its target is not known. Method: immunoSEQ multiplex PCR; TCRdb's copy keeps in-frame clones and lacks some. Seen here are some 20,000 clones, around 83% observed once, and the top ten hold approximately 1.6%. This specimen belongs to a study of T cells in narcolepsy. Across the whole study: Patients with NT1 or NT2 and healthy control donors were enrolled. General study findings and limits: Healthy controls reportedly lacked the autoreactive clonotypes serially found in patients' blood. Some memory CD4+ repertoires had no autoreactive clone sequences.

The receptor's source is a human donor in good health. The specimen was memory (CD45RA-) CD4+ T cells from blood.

The CDR3 region is CASSFTKNTEAFF. CDR3 DNA sequence: TGTGCCAGCAGTTTTACAAAGAACACTGAAGCTTTCTTT. The rearrangement joins TRBV28 to TRBJ1-1; D ambiguous. The germline V and J ends were trimmed by 3 bases and 1 base, with 6 bases remaining between them. This CDR3 is built from 13 residues. Germline lookup yields CDR1 MDHEN and CDR2 SYDVKM.